These T cell receptor beta chains were read from a single sample in a study of human T cells and chemical hapten exposure. In TCRdb, the RACE reads were re-called with MiXCR into one record per CDR3 protein. The sample has around 340,000 distinct CDR3 sequences; approximately 6.9% are singletons. Here the sequenced sample was whole blood, taken in connection with sensitization to the hapten diphenylcyclopropenone (DPC). The source is a woman in her late teens or twenties with alopecia areata. Some clones in this sample may be carry-over from other donors' samples. CDR3s include the opening cysteine and the closing phenylalanine or tryptophan. D genes are given only for firm matches. The size of a clone is reported for some rows only, either as once, few or many, or as a class for expanded clones.

j_call: TRBJ2-5
v_call: TRBV12-3/TRBV12-4
clone_size: .
d_call: .
cdr3_nt: TGTGCCACCTCCAGCCGAAGCGGCGGGGAGACCCAGTACTTC
cdr3_aa: CATSSRSGGETQYF

j_call: TRBJ2-5
v_call: TRBV7-2
clone_size: many
d_call: .
cdr3_nt: TGTGCCAGCACCGGACAGTTCCAAGAGACCCAGTACTTC
cdr3_aa: CASTGQFQETQYF

j_call: TRBJ1-3
v_call: TRBV5-1
clone_size: .
d_call: .
cdr3_nt: TGCGCCAGCAGCTTGGGCTACAGGAGGACTGGAAACACCATATATTTT
cdr3_aa: CASSLGYRRTGNTIYF

j_call: TRBJ1-3
v_call: TRBV7-9
clone_size: few
d_call: .
cdr3_nt: TGTGCCAGCAGCGCGGCCGGCTCTGGAAACACCATATATTTT
cdr3_aa: CASSAAGSGNTIYF

j_call: TRBJ1-1
v_call: TRBV25-1
clone_size: .
d_call: .
cdr3_nt: TGTGCCAGCAGTGATAGGGGCTCCGAGGAAGCTTTCTTT
cdr3_aa: CASSDRGSEEAFF

j_call: TRBJ1-2
v_call: TRBV10-3
clone_size: few
d_call: .
cdr3_nt: TGTGCCATCAGTGATGAAGTTAACTATGGCTACACCTTC
cdr3_aa: CAISDEVNYGYTF

j_call: TRBJ1-6
v_call: TRBV7-2
clone_size: many
d_call: TRBD1
cdr3_nt: TGTGCCAGCAGCTTAGAGGGGGCGCTTAATTCACCCCTCCACTTT
cdr3_aa: CASSLEGALNSPLHF

j_call: TRBJ1-3
v_call: TRBV7-2
clone_size: .
d_call: .
cdr3_nt: TGTGCCAGCAGCCCTGCCGGGACGGCCTCTGGAAACACCATATATTTT
cdr3_aa: CASSPAGTASGNTIYF

j_call: TRBJ2-7
v_call: TRBV4-2
clone_size: .
d_call: .
cdr3_nt: TGTGCCAGCAGCCCCCCCAACCGGGCAAAGGACGAGCAGTACTTC
cdr3_aa: CASSPPNRAKDEQYF

j_call: TRBJ1-1
v_call: TRBV7-9
clone_size: .
d_call: .
cdr3_nt: TGTGCCAGCAGCTTGAAGGAGAGGGGCACTGAAGCTTTCTTT
cdr3_aa: CASSLKERGTEAFF

j_call: TRBJ2-1
v_call: TRBV6-2/TRBV6-3
clone_size: many
d_call: TRBD1
cdr3_nt: TGTGCCAGCAGCATCGGACAGGGGAAAAATGAGCAGTTCTTC
cdr3_aa: CASSIGQGKNEQFF

j_call: TRBJ1-2
v_call: TRBV29-1
clone_size: many
d_call: TRBD1
cdr3_nt: TGCAGCGTTGAGGGGACAGCTTATGGCTACACCTTC
cdr3_aa: CSVEGTAYGYTF

j_call: TRBJ2-5
v_call: TRBV11-2
clone_size: many
d_call: .
cdr3_nt: TGTGCCAGCAGCCGCTCCCAAGAGACCCAGTACTTC
cdr3_aa: CASSRSQETQYF

j_call: TRBJ2-7
v_call: TRBV12-3/TRBV12-4
clone_size: many
d_call: TRBD1
cdr3_nt: TGTGCCAGCAGACCCGGGACAGCCTACGAGCAGTACTTC
cdr3_aa: CASRPGTAYEQYF

j_call: TRBJ2-6
v_call: TRBV9
clone_size: few
d_call: .
cdr3_nt: TGTGCCAGCAGCGTACCTCAGGTTGATCAGTCGCCCTATGGGGCCAACGTCCTGACTTTC
cdr3_aa: CASSVPQVDQSPYGANVLTF

j_call: TRBJ2-1
v_call: TRBV7-2
clone_size: many
d_call: TRBD2
cdr3_nt: TGTGCCAGCAGGGGGACTAGCGGGGCACGGGAGCAGTTCTTC
cdr3_aa: CASRGTSGAREQFF

j_call: TRBJ2-7
v_call: TRBV6-2/TRBV6-3
clone_size: .
d_call: TRBD1
cdr3_nt: TGTGCCAGCAGTGGACAGGGTTATTACGAGCAGTACTTC
cdr3_aa: CASSGQGYYEQYF

j_call: TRBJ2-2
v_call: TRBV2
clone_size: few
d_call: TRBD1
cdr3_nt: TGTGCCAGCATAGGGGACAGAGACACCGGGGAGCTGTTTTTT
cdr3_aa: CASIGDRDTGELFF

j_call: TRBJ2-1
v_call: TRBV6-5
clone_size: few
d_call: TRBD2
cdr3_nt: TGTGCCAGCAGACCCCTGACTAGCGGGGAGAATGAGCAGTTCTTC
cdr3_aa: CASRPLTSGENEQFF

j_call: TRBJ1-1
v_call: TRBV6-5
clone_size: .
d_call: .
cdr3_nt: TGTGCCAGCAGTTACTCGGCGGGAACTTTCACTGAAGCTTTCTTT
cdr3_aa: CASSYSAGTFTEAFF

j_call: TRBJ1-4
v_call: TRBV2
clone_size: .
d_call: .
cdr3_nt: TGTGCCAGCAGTCCCACCTCAGGGAGGGAAAAACTGTTTTTT
cdr3_aa: CASSPTSGREKLFF

j_call: TRBJ1-1
v_call: TRBV7-9
clone_size: few
d_call: .
cdr3_nt: TGTGCCAGCAGCTTATCACCGGCGAACACTGAAGCTTTCTTT
cdr3_aa: CASSLSPANTEAFF

j_call: TRBJ1-2
v_call: TRBV18
clone_size: few
d_call: TRBD1
cdr3_nt: TGTGCCAGCTCACGGGGACAGGGGGCGTATGGCTACACCTTC
cdr3_aa: CASSRGQGAYGYTF

j_call: TRBJ1-6
v_call: TRBV20-1
clone_size: many
d_call: .
cdr3_nt: TGCAGTTTCTTAGCGACAGGTCCTAATTCACCCCTCCACTTT
cdr3_aa: CSFLATGPNSPLHF

j_call: TRBJ2-1
v_call: TRBV4-2
clone_size: few
d_call: TRBD2
cdr3_nt: TGTGCCAGCAGCCGAAAACCGGGACTAGCGGGGTTTTACAATGAGCAGTTCTTC
cdr3_aa: CASSRKPGLAGFYNEQFF

j_call: TRBJ2-2
v_call: TRBV7-8
clone_size: few
d_call: .
cdr3_nt: TGTGCCAGCAGCTTAATCTACACCTTCTCGACCGGGGAGCTGTTTTTT
cdr3_aa: CASSLIYTFSTGELFF

j_call: TRBJ2-7
v_call: TRBV12-3/TRBV12-4
clone_size: many
d_call: TRBD2
cdr3_nt: TGTGCCAGCAGGGTAGCGGGAGCCTACGAGCAGTACTTC
cdr3_aa: CASRVAGAYEQYF

j_call: TRBJ1-1
v_call: TRBV3-1
clone_size: many
d_call: .
cdr3_nt: TGTGCCAGCAGCCAAGATTTGACCGGGCAAAAAGCTTTCTTT
cdr3_aa: CASSQDLTGQKAFF

j_call: TRBJ2-5
v_call: TRBV29-1
clone_size: .
d_call: .
cdr3_nt: TGCAGCGTGGCCCCAATGACAACGGAGACCCAGTACTTC
cdr3_aa: CSVAPMTTETQYF

j_call: TRBJ1-2
v_call: TRBV7-9
clone_size: .
d_call: TRBD1
cdr3_nt: TGTGCCAGCATCTCTAGCGACAGGGGGGATGACTATGGCTACACCTTC
cdr3_aa: CASISSDRGDDYGYTF

j_call: TRBJ2-2
v_call: TRBV6-4
clone_size: .
d_call: TRBD1
cdr3_nt: TGTGCCAGCAGTGACGGCCCGGGACAGGGGCTTCCCGGGGAGCTGTTTTTT
cdr3_aa: CASSDGPGQGLPGELFF

j_call: TRBJ2-1
v_call: TRBV29-1
clone_size: many
d_call: .
cdr3_nt: TGCAGCGGAGGAAGGGACAACTACAATGAGCAGTTCTTC
cdr3_aa: CSGGRDNYNEQFF

j_call: TRBJ1-5
v_call: TRBV12-3/TRBV12-4
clone_size: .
d_call: .
cdr3_nt: TGTGCCAGCAGGATCGACTTTGAACCCCAGCATTTT
cdr3_aa: CASRIDFEPQHF

j_call: TRBJ2-3
v_call: TRBV2
clone_size: few
d_call: .
cdr3_nt: TGTGCCAGCAGTCTACCGGGACTTATTTCGGCGGGTTTT
cdr3_aa: CASSLPGLISAGF

j_call: TRBJ2-3
v_call: TRBV6-2/TRBV6-3
clone_size: many
d_call: .
cdr3_nt: TGTGCCAGCAGCCGGGGTGGAACTGGCGCAGATACGCAGTATTTT
cdr3_aa: CASSRGGTGADTQYF

j_call: TRBJ1-1
v_call: TRBV6-2/TRBV6-3
clone_size: .
d_call: .
cdr3_nt: TGTGCCAGCAGCGTGGGGGGGCGCGACACTGAAGCTTTCTTT
cdr3_aa: CASSVGGRDTEAFF

j_call: TRBJ2-5
v_call: TRBV27
clone_size: many
d_call: .
cdr3_nt: TGTGCCAGCAGTTCAGCGGAGGTTTGGGAGACCCAGTACTTC
cdr3_aa: CASSSAEVWETQYF

j_call: TRBJ2-1
v_call: TRBV12-3/TRBV12-4
clone_size: .
d_call: .
cdr3_nt: TGTGCCAGCAGTTTAGTACTAGCTCGCGATGAGCAGTTCTTC
cdr3_aa: CASSLVLARDEQFF

j_call: TRBJ1-4
v_call: TRBV7-9
clone_size: many
d_call: TRBD1
cdr3_nt: TGTGCCAGCAGCTTGACAGGGGATGGGGCAAATGAAAAACTGTTTTTT
cdr3_aa: CASSLTGDGANEKLFF

j_call: TRBJ2-3
v_call: TRBV7-9
clone_size: many
d_call: .
cdr3_nt: TGTGCCAGCACCCTGAAAGGGGGCACAGATACGCAGTATTTT
cdr3_aa: CASTLKGGTDTQYF

j_call: TRBJ1-5
v_call: TRBV12-3/TRBV12-4
clone_size: .
d_call: TRBD1
cdr3_nt: TGTGCCAGCAGTTTGCGACAGGGGCTCAATCAGCCCCAGCATTTT
cdr3_aa: CASSLRQGLNQPQHF

j_call: TRBJ2-4
v_call: TRBV29-1
clone_size: .
d_call: TRBD1
cdr3_nt: TGCAGCGTTGAAAAGTTAAGAAGGCAGGGGGCTCCCAAAAACATTCAGTACTTC
cdr3_aa: CSVEKLRRQGAPKNIQYF

j_call: TRBJ2-2
v_call: TRBV4-2
clone_size: many
d_call: .
cdr3_nt: TGTGCCAGCAGCCAAGGGGGCGGCACCGGGGAGCTGTTTTTT
cdr3_aa: CASSQGGGTGELFF

j_call: TRBJ1-1
v_call: TRBV12-3/TRBV12-4
clone_size: .
d_call: .
cdr3_nt: TGTGCCAGCAGGCTCAGACCGACCGGTGAAGCTTTCTTT
cdr3_aa: CASRLRPTGEAFF

j_call: TRBJ2-3
v_call: TRBV5-1
clone_size: few
d_call: TRBD1
cdr3_nt: TGCGCCAGCAGCCTCCCCAGGGACAGGGGTACAGATACGCAGTATTTT
cdr3_aa: CASSLPRDRGTDTQYF

j_call: TRBJ1-2
v_call: TRBV7-6
clone_size: few
d_call: TRBD1
cdr3_nt: TGTGCCAGCAGCTTAGTGGCAGGGGGGAGGGACTATGGCTACACCTTC
cdr3_aa: CASSLVAGGRDYGYTF

j_call: TRBJ1-3
v_call: TRBV29-1
clone_size: .
d_call: .
cdr3_nt: TGCAGCGTTGTTATCTCATCTGGAAACACCATATATTTT
cdr3_aa: CSVVISSGNTIYF

j_call: TRBJ1-6
v_call: TRBV20-1
clone_size: few
d_call: .
cdr3_nt: TGCAGTGCAAGGGGGGTGGGAGGAAATTCACCCCTCCACTTT
cdr3_aa: CSARGVGGNSPLHF

j_call: TRBJ2-3
v_call: TRBV7-2
clone_size: .
d_call: TRBD1
cdr3_nt: TGTGCCAGCAGCCCGACAGGGGGGTGGACAGATACGCAGTATTTT
cdr3_aa: CASSPTGGWTDTQYF

j_call: TRBJ1-1
v_call: TRBV27
clone_size: few
d_call: .
cdr3_nt: TGTGCCAGCAGGGGGCGTGGGACAAACGCTGAAGCTTTCTTT
cdr3_aa: CASRGRGTNAEAFF

j_call: TRBJ2-7
v_call: TRBV5-1
clone_size: many
d_call: .
cdr3_nt: TGCGCCAGCAGCAGGAAAGACAGGTTCACCTACGAGCAGTACTTC
cdr3_aa: CASSRKDRFTYEQYF

j_call: TRBJ2-6
v_call: TRBV6-4
clone_size: .
d_call: .
cdr3_nt: TGTGCCAGCAGTAAGGACTCTGGGGCCAACGTCCTGACTTTC
cdr3_aa: CASSKDSGANVLTF

j_call: TRBJ2-7
v_call: TRBV6-6
clone_size: .
d_call: .
cdr3_nt: TGTGCCAGCAGTTACGGGACTTCCTACGAGCAGTACTTC
cdr3_aa: CASSYGTSYEQYF